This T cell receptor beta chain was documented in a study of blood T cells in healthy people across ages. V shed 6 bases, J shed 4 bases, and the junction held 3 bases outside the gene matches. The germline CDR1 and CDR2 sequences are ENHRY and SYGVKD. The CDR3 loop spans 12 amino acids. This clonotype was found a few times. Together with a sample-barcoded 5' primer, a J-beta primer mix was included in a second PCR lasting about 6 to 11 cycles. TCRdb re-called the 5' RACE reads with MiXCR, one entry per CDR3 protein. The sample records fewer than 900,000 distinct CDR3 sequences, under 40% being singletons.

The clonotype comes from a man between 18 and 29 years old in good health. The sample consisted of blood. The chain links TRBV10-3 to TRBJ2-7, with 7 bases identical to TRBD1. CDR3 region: CAIRDREYEQYF. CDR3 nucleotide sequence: TGTGCCATCAGAGACAGGGAGTACGAGCAGTACTTC.